The 8 T cell receptor beta chains in this list originate from one sample, sequenced in a study of T cell repertoires in cytomegalovirus infection. TCRdb redid the calling of the reads with MiXCR, one entry per CDR3 protein. The sample lists 740,000 or so distinct CDR3 sequences, 35% occurring once. Sequencing was carried out using PBMCs. These receptors all come from a human donor in good health (CMV status not recorded). Some clones in this sample may be carry-over from other donors' samples.

The chain recombines TRBV6-8 with TRBJ2-3, with 8 bases that match TRBD1. The CDR3 is made up of 15 amino acids. The germline gives CDR1 MNHGY, CDR2 SAAAGT. The V and J ends lost 6 bases and 6 bases, in that order; junction bases with no gene match: 11. The CDR3 DNA is TGTGCCAGCAGCTTGGACAGGGTCAGACTGGATACGCAGTATTTT. Protein: CASSLDRVRLDTQYF.

This clonotype was observed a handful of times. V and J are TRBV28 and TRBJ1-2; D is undetermined. The germline CDR1 and CDR2 sequences are MDHEN and SYDVKM. V lost 4 bases, J lost 2 bases, and 17 bases lay in between. This CDR3 comprises 16 residues. Here the CDR3 DNA reads TGTGCCAGCAGTTCGCCTAACATAGACCTCAACTATGGCTACACCTTC. It specifies CASSSPNIDLNYGYTF.

This clonotype was observed a handful of times. The chain employs TRBV4-1 and TRBJ2-7; D is perhaps TRBD2 (7 bases). The CDR3 length is 18 residues. V was trimmed by 4 bases and J by 0 bases, leaving 22 bases between them. The V gene's germline CDR1 is MGHRA and CDR2 YSYEKL. The CDR3: CASSLGPGGGANSYEQYF. In nucleotides, the CDR3 is TGCGCCAGCAGCCTAGGTCCTGGCGGGGGCGCGAACTCCTACGAGCAGTACTTC.

The chain uses TRBV20-1 and TRBJ2-1; 15 bases match TRBD2. Germline trimming cut 3 bases from V and 8 bases from J; bases unmatched to any gene: 5. This CDR3 is built from 15 residues. CDR1 and CDR2 from the germline V gene are DFQATT and SNEGSKA (reference sequence). CDR3 residues: CSASEGLAGGYEQFF. The CDR3 DNA sequence: TGCAGTGCTAGTGAGGGACTAGCGGGGGGATATGAGCAGTTCTTC.

On this clonotype itself: The final CDR3 position lacks the conserved phenylalanine or tryptophan, pointing to a likely read error. V and J are TRBV7-9 and TRBJ2-1, with TRBD2 identical over 13 bases. The CDR3 runs 18 residues. Germline trimming cut 3 bases from V and 10 bases from J; bases unmatched to any gene: 15. Germline assignment: CDR1 SEHNR and CDR2 FQNEAQ (reference sequence). The CDR3 here is CASSFLELAGGLGEEQFL. CDR3 DNA sequence: TGTGCCAGCAGCTTTCTTGAACTAGCGGGAGGGCTTGGCGAGGAGCAGTTCTTA.

This sequence joins TRBV20-1 and TRBJ1-4, with D tentatively TRBD1 (5 bases). This CDR3 region has 14 residues. V shed 5 bases and J shed 2 bases, with 12 bases lying between them. Germline V gene sequence: CDR1 DFQATT, CDR2 SNEGSKA (reference sequence). CDR3 protein: CSAPRVGTNEKLFF. The CDR3 DNA reads TGCAGTGCTCCCAGGGTCGGCACTAATGAAAAACTGTTTTTT.

This clonotype was counted a few times. This chain uses TRBV28 with TRBJ2-5, with D unresolved. CDR3 length: 14 residues. Germline lookup yields CDR1 MDHEN and CDR2 SYDVKM. The V end lost 1 base, the J end lost 5 bases, and 11 bases lay between the germline ends. This CDR3 reads CASSLSGVIETQYF. The CDR3 DNA reads TGTGCCAGCAGTTTATCGGGCGTTATCGAGACCCAGTACTTC. Looking up the rest from reference TRBV28 and TRBJ2-5 gives the full variable domain: DVKVTQSSRYLVKRTGEKVFLECVQDMDHENMFWYRQDPGLGLRLIYFSYDVKMKEKGDIPEGYSVSREKKERFSLILESASTNQTSMYLCASSLSGVIETQYFGPGTRLLVL.

This clonotype has a handful of counts. The CDR3 here is CASSTTSGSSDEQFF. CDR3 in DNA: TGTGCCAGCAGCACGACTAGCGGGAGTTCTGATGAGCAGTTCTTC. The chain carries TRBV6-6 and TRBJ2-1; 12 bases map to TRBD2. The germline V gene encodes CDR1 MNHNY and CDR2 SVGAGI (reference sequence). This CDR3 has 15 residues. V lost 6 bases to trimming and J lost 8 bases; unmatched junction nucleotides: 8.